This paragraph covers one TCR beta chain sequence. Its antigen remains unidentified. The data were obtained in a study of blood T cells in healthy people across ages. Study results and limitations: Per million T cells, TCR beta diversity dropped roughly linearly as age increased. The donors' CMV status was not determined, possibly confounding changes in expanded clonotypes. Naive T cell percentage strongly correlated with TCR beta diversity.

This CDR3 is 14 amino acids long. V was pared by 5 bases and J by 14 bases, with 20 bases between. Germline lookup yields CDR1 SGHDT and CDR2 YYEEEE. Drawn from each donor were ten milliliters of peripheral blood. Combining a sample-barcoded 5' primer with a J-beta primer mix, a second PCR ran for 7 to 11 cycles. One entry per CDR3 protein results from TCRdb running MiXCR on the 5' RACE reads. This sample has approximately 800,000 distinct CDR3 sequences, with roughly 53% found just once. The sample consisted of blood. This TCR derives from a man older than 75 in good health. The chain employs TRBV5-6 and TRBJ1-6, with unresolved D. The CDR3 protein is CASSQDYNKPALHF. The DNA for the CDR3 is TGTGCCAGCAGTCAGGACTACAACAAGCCTGCCCTCCACTTT.